What follows are 10 T cell receptor beta chains derived from one specimen sequenced in a study of spatial heterogeneity in lung cancer. Time point defined: sample taken at primary tumor resection. Overall study findings and caveats: Tumors with more nonsynonymous mutations had more expanded intratumoral alpha and beta TCRs.

One entry per CDR3 protein results from TCRdb running MiXCR on the 5' RACE reads. This sample yields around 100,000 distinct CDR3 sequences, of which approximately 4% are seen a single time; 21% belongs to the top ten. Which antigens these TCRs recognize remains unknown. This material consisted of lung tumor tissue, taken at surgery. The source of these receptors is a male donor with early-stage non-small cell lung cancer.

This clonotype has at least ten counts. V usage is TRBV12-3 or TRBV12-4 and J usage is TRBJ2-7, with 10 bases aligning to TRBD1. This CDR3 spans 14 amino acids. Trimming cost V 4 bases and J 6 bases; bases outside gene matches: 6. CDR3 nucleotides: TGTGCCAGCAGTTCCCGACAGGGGGCTGGCGAGCAGTACTTC. Its protein is CASSSRQGAGEQYF.

The chain is built from TRBV2 and TRBJ2-2, with a weak D call TRBD1 (5 bases). The CDR3 is 14 amino acids. Trimming removed 7 bases from V and 1 base from J, with 10 bases in between. Germline V lookup: CDR1 SNHLY, CDR2 FYNNEI. The DNA for the CDR3 is TGTGCCAGCATCACAGGAATGAACACCGGGGAGCTGTTTTTT. Translation: CASITGMNTGELFF.

This clonotype was found many times. The chain uses TRBV13 and TRBJ2-5; D is possibly TRBD2 (5 bases). V gave up 5 bases and J gave up 1 base, with 8 bases separating them. The germline V gene encodes CDR1 PRHDT and CDR2 FYEKMQ (reference sequence). This CDR3 is built from 13 residues. CDR3 amino acids: CASSRRGQETQYF. The CDR3 DNA reads TGTGCCAGCAGCCGTCGGGGCCAAGAGACCCAGTACTTC.

The chain links TRBV28 to TRBJ2-3; no firm D call. Per germline, CDR1 MDHEN and CDR2 SYDVKM. Between the trimmed V and J ends, which lost 6 bases and 0 bases, there was a span of 10 bases. The CDR3 has 14 amino acids. The CDR3 protein is CASRRRSSTDTQYF. In DNA form, the CDR3 reads TGTGCCAGCAGACGCCGTTCTAGCACAGATACGCAGTATTTT.

This clonotype came up many times. This chain connects TRBV10-3 to TRBJ1-1, with TRBD1 identical over 8 bases. The J segment lost 2 bases and the V segment lost 10 bases, leaving 6 bases of the junction unmatched. CDR1 ENHRY and CDR2 SYGVKD come from the germline V gene. This CDR3 region has 13 residues. CDR3 region: CATTTGANTEAFF. The DNA of the CDR3 is TGTGCCACAACGACAGGGGCTAACACTGAAGCTTTCTTT.

The sample holds many counts of this clonotype. This rearrangement joins TRBV5-1 to TRBJ2-3; D might be TRBD1 (6 bases). Germline loops: CDR1 SGHRS, CDR2 YFSETQ. Trimming shortened V by 6 bases and J by 8 bases, and 16 bases separated the two germline ends. The CDR3 is 13 amino acids. CDR3 DNA: TGCGCCAGCACCCTACAGGGTTTGTCTACGCAGTATTTT. This translates into CASTLQGLSTQYF. Full variable domain (missing parts from reference TRBV5-1 and TRBJ2-3): KAGVTQTPRYLIKTRGQQVTLSCSPISGHRSVSWYQQTPGQGLQFLFEYFSETQRNKGNFPGRFSGRQFSNSRSEMNVSTLELGDSALYLCASTLQGLSTQYFGPGTRLTVL.

This clonotype came up many times. J is TRBJ1-3 and V is TRBV3-1; D is unresolved. Germline CDR1 and CDR2: LGHDT and YNNKEL (reference sequence). CDR3 length equals 14 residues. Trimming took off 4 bases at V and 5 bases at J, with 12 bases between the two ends. The DNA of the CDR3 is TGTGCCAGCAGCCTGCGGGAGGGCCGAAACACCATATATTTT. It translates to CASSLREGRNTIYF.

This clonotype has a count of ten or more. V gene TRBV3-1 combines with J gene TRBJ2-1, with D tentatively TRBD2 (5 bases). Germline CDR1 and CDR2: LGHDT and YNNKEL (reference sequence). This CDR3 has 16 residues. V shed 0 bases and J shed 6 bases, with 15 bases lying between them. The CDR3 protein is CASSQDRTIRGNEQFF. Written as DNA, the CDR3 is TGTGCCAGCAGCCAAGACCGGACGATCCGGGGCAATGAGCAGTTCTTC.

A few counts support this clonotype. V gene TRBV20-1 combines with J gene TRBJ2-7, with a tentative D call TRBD2 (6 bases). Germline-derived CDR1 and CDR2 are DFQATT and SNEGSKA (reference sequence). The CDR3 has 15 amino acids. With 1 base removed from V and 2 bases from J, the gap between germline ends came to 15 bases. The CDR3 sequence is CSARVKTSRPYEQYF. In DNA, the CDR3 is TGCAGTGCTAGAGTCAAGACTAGTCGACCCTACGAGCAGTACTTC.

This rearrangement joins TRBV6-2 or TRBV6-3 to TRBJ1-1; perhaps TRBD1 as D (5 bases). Deletions cut 0 bases from V and 3 bases from J, with 11 bases between. Germline V CDR1 and CDR2: MNHEY, SVGEGT. There are 15 residues in the CDR3. CDR3 DNA: TGTGCCAGCAGTTACTCACGAGGGGCGGACACTGAAGCTTTCTTT. It codes for CASSYSRGADTEAFF.